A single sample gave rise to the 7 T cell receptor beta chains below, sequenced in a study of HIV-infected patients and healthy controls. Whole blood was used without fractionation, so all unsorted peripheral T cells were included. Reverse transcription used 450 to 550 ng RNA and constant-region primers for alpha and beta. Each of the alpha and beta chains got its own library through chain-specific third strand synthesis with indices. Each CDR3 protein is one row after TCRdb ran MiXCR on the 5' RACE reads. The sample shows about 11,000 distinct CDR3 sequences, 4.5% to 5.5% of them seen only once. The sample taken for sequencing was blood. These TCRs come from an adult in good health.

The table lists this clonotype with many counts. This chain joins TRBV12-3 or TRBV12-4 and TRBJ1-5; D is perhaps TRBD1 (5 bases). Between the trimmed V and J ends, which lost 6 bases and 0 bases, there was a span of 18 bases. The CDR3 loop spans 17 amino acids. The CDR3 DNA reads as TGTGCCAGCAGCTTAACGCGAACAGGATATAGCAATCAGCCCCAGCATTTT. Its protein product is CASSLTRTGYSNQPQHF.

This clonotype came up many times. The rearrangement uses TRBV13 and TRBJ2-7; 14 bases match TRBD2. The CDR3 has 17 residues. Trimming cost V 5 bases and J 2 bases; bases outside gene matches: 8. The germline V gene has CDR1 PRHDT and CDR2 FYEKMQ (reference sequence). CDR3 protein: CASSPRTSGGITYEQYF. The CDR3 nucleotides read TGTGCCAGCAGCCCCCGGACTAGCGGGGGGATTACCTACGAGCAGTACTTC.

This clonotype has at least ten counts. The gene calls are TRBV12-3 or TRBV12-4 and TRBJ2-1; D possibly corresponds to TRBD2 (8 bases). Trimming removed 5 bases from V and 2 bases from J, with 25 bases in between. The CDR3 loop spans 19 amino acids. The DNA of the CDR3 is TGTGCCAGCAGTCGACAGGGATGGGCGGGGGGACCTACCTACAATGAGCAGTTCTTC. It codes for CASSRQGWAGGPTYNEQFF.

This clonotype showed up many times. The CDR3 reads CASSFLNSPLHF. In DNA, the CDR3 is TGTGCCAGCAGTTTTTTGAATTCACCCCTCCACTTT. The J gene is TRBJ1-6, the V gene TRBV28; no clear D. CDR3 size: 12 residues. V lost 3 bases and J lost 7, with 4 bases in between. Germline CDR1 and CDR2: MDHEN and SYDVKM.

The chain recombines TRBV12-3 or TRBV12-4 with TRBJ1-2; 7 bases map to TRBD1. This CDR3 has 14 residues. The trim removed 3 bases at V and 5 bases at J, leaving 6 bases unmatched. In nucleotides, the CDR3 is TGTGCCAGCAGTTTCGGGACAGCAAAGTATGGCTACACCTTC. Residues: CASSFGTAKYGYTF.

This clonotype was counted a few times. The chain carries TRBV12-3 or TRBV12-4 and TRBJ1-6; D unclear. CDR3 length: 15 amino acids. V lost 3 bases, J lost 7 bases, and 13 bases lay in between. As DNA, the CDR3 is TGTGCCAGCAGTTTTCGGGGTACGAGGAATTCACCCCTCCACTTT. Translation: CASSFRGTRNSPLHF.

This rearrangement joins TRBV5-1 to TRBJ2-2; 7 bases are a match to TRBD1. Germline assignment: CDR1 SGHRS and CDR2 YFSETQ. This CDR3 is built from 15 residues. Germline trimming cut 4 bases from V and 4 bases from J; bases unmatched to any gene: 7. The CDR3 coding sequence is TGCGCCAGCAGCCCATGGACAGGATCCACCGGGGAGCTGTTTTTT. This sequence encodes CASSPWTGSTGELFF.